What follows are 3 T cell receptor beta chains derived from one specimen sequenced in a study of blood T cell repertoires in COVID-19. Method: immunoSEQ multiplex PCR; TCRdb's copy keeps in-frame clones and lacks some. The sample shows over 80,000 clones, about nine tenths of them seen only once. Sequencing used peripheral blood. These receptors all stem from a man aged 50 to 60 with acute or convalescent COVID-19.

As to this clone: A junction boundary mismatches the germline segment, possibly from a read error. The CDR3 bases are TGTGCCAGTAGTATTCAGGGAGGGCAAGGGACCCAGTACTTC. It codes for CASSIQGGQGTQYF. V and J are TRBV19 and TRBJ2-5; 7 positions agree with TRBD2. This CDR3 has 14 amino acids. From germline, CDR1 is LNHDA and CDR2 SQIVND (reference sequence).

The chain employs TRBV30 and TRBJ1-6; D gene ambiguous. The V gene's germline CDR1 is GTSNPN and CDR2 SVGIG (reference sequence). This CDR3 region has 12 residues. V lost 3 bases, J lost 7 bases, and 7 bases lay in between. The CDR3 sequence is CAWRRGNSPLHF. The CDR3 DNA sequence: TGTGCCTGGAGGCGGGGAAATTCACCCCTCCACTTT.

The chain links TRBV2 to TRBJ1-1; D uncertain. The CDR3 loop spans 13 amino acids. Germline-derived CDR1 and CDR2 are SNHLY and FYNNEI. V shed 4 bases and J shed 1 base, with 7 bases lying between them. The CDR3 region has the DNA TGTGCCAGCAGTGGGGAGGGGAACACTGAAGCTTTCTTT. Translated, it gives CASSGEGNTEAFF.